The 18 T cell receptor beta chains presented below share a single source sample, sequenced in a study of cytomegalovirus exposure and HLA in healthy donors. The PCR ran on 60 Vbeta and 13 Jbeta primers. The method was immunoSEQ multiplex PCR; TCRdb's version includes in-frame clones alone and lacks a portion of them. The table has approximately 140,000 clones, approximately 78% seen once. Sequences were obtained from PBMCs. The source of these receptors is a man between 18 and 35 years old in good health and CMV-seropositive.

The chain uses TRBV25-1 and TRBJ2-1; 12 nucleotides align to TRBD2. CDR1 and CDR2 from the germline V gene are MGHDK and SYGVNS. There are 17 residues in the CDR3. V gave up 3 bases and J gave up 2 bases; unmatched junction bases: 5. The CDR3 bases are TGTGCCAGCAGTGACCCATCTAGCGGGAGGGCCTACAATGAGCAGTTCTTC. This gives the protein CASSDPSSGRAYNEQFF.

V and J are TRBV18 and TRBJ1-3, with D unresolved. The CDR3 runs to 16 residues. The germline V and J ends were trimmed by 4 bases and 0 bases, with 13 bases remaining between them. Germline CDR1 and CDR2: KGHSH and LQKENI. The CDR3 sequence: CASSRSMRDSGNTIYF. The CDR3 DNA reads TGTGCCAGCTCACGATCCATGCGGGACTCTGGAAACACCATATATTTT.

CDR3 residues: CASSIGLQGASPHEQFF. In nucleotides, the CDR3 is TGTGCCAGTAGTATAGGCCTACAGGGGGCGTCCCCCCATGAGCAGTTCTTC. The chain couples TRBV19 to TRBJ2-1; TRBD1 matches at 9 bases. The V and J ends lost 1 base and 8 bases, in that order; junction bases with no gene match: 12. Germline values: CDR1 LNHDA, CDR2 SQIVND (reference sequence). The CDR3 consists of 17 residues.

V gene TRBV28 combines with J gene TRBJ2-5, with 9 bases lining up with TRBD2. Trimming removed 5 bases from V and 5 bases from J; junction bases left unmatched: 21. Germline lookup yields CDR1 MDHEN and CDR2 SYDVKM. The CDR3 length is 19 residues. The CDR3, as DNA: TGTGCCAGCAGTCCCTTGTTAAATTTGCGGGAGGGCCGGAAGGAGACCCAGTACTTC. It codes for CASSPLLNLREGRKETQYF.

The DNA for the CDR3 is TGTGCCAGCTCACCGAACTCACAGGGGGCCTACACTATTGACTATGGCTACACCTTC. It translates to CASSPNSQGAYTIDYGYTF. The V and J genes are TRBV18 and TRBJ1-2; 9 nucleotides agree with TRBD1. Trimming cost V 3 bases and J 3 bases; bases outside gene matches: 17. The CDR3 is 19 residues long. Germline V gives CDR1 KGHSH, CDR2 LQKENI.

The V call is TRBV5-4, the J call TRBJ2-3; perhaps TRBD2 as D (5 bases). Looked up from germline, CDR1 is SGHNT and CDR2 is YYREEE (reference sequence). The V gene lost 4 bases and the J gene lost 4 bases, with 13 bases spanning the gap. The CDR3 is 14 residues long. The CDR3 DNA reads TGTGCCAGCAGCACAGCACTAGTGTCAGATACGCAGTATTTT. This sequence encodes CASSTALVSDTQYF.

The chain links TRBV7-6 to TRBJ2-7; TRBD2 matches at 9 bases. From germline, CDR1 is SGHVS and CDR2 FNYEAQ. This CDR3 is 16 amino acids long. With 3 bases clipped from V and 2 bases from J, the junction kept 8 bases outside the gene matches. This CDR3 reads CASSLGGRDSPYEQYF. The CDR3, as DNA: TGTGCCAGCAGCTTGGGCGGGAGGGACTCCCCCTACGAGCAGTACTTC. Variable domain in full (rest from reference TRBV7-6 and TRBJ2-7): GAGVSQSPRYKVTKRGQDVALRCDPISGHVSLYWYRQALGQGPEFLTYFNYEAQQDKSGLPNDRFSAERPEGSISTLTIQRTEQRDSAMYRCASSLGGRDSPYEQYFGPGTRLTVT.

Remarks on this clone: Different DNA sequences within this sample yield the same CDR3. The chain combines TRBV18 with TRBJ1-5, with 11 bases identical to TRBD1. Per the germline V gene, CDR1 is KGHSH and CDR2 is LQKENI. The V segment lost 2 bases and the J segment 4 bases; nucleotides outside the gene matches: 1. The CDR3 contains 15 residues. CDR3 region: CASSPGTGGNQPQHF. DNA of the CDR3: TGTGCCAGCTCACCAGGGACAGGGGGGAATCAGCCCCAGCATTTT.

This clone has only one observation. The rearrangement uses TRBV5-4 and TRBJ2-7, with TRBD1 identical over 7 bases. The junction had 6 bases not matched to a gene; V was cut back by 4 bases and J by 5 bases. Germline V lookup: CDR1 SGHNT, CDR2 YYREEE (reference sequence). The CDR3 has 13 residues. Here the CDR3 DNA reads TGTGCCAGCAGCCGACAGGGATATAACGAGCAGTACTTC. It translates to CASSRQGYNEQYF.

V is TRBV5-1 and J is TRBJ1-2, with 7 bases aligning to TRBD1. The germline gives CDR1 SGHRS, CDR2 YFSETQ. V was clipped by 2 bases and J by 2 bases; unmatched bases: 6. This CDR3 has 15 residues. CDR3 sequence (DNA): TGCGCCAGCAGCTTACATTTGACAGGGAACTATGGCTACACCTTC. Amino acid sequence: CASSLHLTGNYGYTF.

The chain recombines TRBV29-1 with TRBJ2-2; the D is unclear. Deletions cut 4 bases from V and 1 base from J, with 4 bases between. The CDR3 is made up of 12 amino acids. The germline V gene encodes CDR1 SQVTM and CDR2 ANQGSEA. The CDR3 loop is CSVGGNTGELFF. The CDR3, as DNA: TGCAGCGTTGGAGGGAACACCGGGGAGCTGTTTTTT.

The J gene is TRBJ2-2, the V gene TRBV5-1; TRBD2 matches at 14 bases. The CDR3 is 18 amino acids. Germline values: CDR1 SGHRS, CDR2 YFSETQ. V gave up 0 bases and J gave up 4 bases; unmatched junction bases: 5. CDR3 DNA sequence: TGCGCCAGCAGCTTGGGACTAGCGGGAGGGATTACCACCGGGGAGCTGTTTTTT. It specifies CASSLGLAGGITTGELFF.

This clone was observed a handful of times. The rearrangement uses TRBV7-9 and TRBJ2-7; TRBD2 matches 8 bases. The V and J ends lost 5 bases and 0 bases, in that order; junction bases with no gene match: 9. The CDR3 extends over 16 amino acids. The germline CDR1 and CDR2 sequences are SEHNR and FQNEAQ (reference sequence). The CDR3 coding sequence is TGTGCCAGCAGCCCCCCGACTAGCGTTTACTCCTACGAGCAGTACTTC. This gives the protein CASSPPTSVYSYEQYF.

The V call is TRBV5-4, the J call TRBJ2-1; no firm D call. Per the germline V gene, CDR1 is SGHNT and CDR2 is YYREEE (reference sequence). Trimming removed 1 base at V and 6 bases at J, with 8 bases between. This CDR3 is 13 amino acids long. The CDR3 loop reads CASSLFRSNEQFF. The CDR3 coding sequence is TGTGCCAGCAGCTTGTTTCGCAGCAATGAGCAGTTCTTC.

In this sample, this clone turned up once. J is TRBJ1-5 and V is TRBV5-8, with a weak D call TRBD1 (5 bases). CDR1 is SGHTS, CDR2 YDEGEE, per germline. There are 15 residues in the CDR3. Trimming pared 0 bases from V and 3 bases from J, leaving 10 bases between. Here the CDR3 DNA reads TGTGCCAGCAGCTTGGAAGGGACTGTCAATCAGCCCCAGCATTTT. Amino acid sequence: CASSLEGTVNQPQHF.

The gene calls are TRBV29-1 and TRBJ2-7, with D perhaps matching TRBD1 (6 bases). Germline lookup yields CDR1 SQVTM and CDR2 ANQGSEA. This CDR3 contains 14 residues. The ends were cut back, 5 bases at V and 3 bases at J, with 17 bases in the middle. DNA of the CDR3: TGCAGCGTTCAGGGAAGGGGGTCCAACTACGAGCAGTACTTC. As protein: CSVQGRGSNYEQYF.

The chain uses TRBV28 and TRBJ2-5, with 9 bases that match TRBD1. The junction had 9 bases not matched to a gene; V was cut back by 5 bases and J by 5 bases. This CDR3 has 15 residues. CDR1 and CDR2 (germline): MDHEN, SYDVKM. The CDR3 DNA reads TGTGCCAGCAGTGAAGGGACAGGGTCGCGGGAGACCCAGTACTTC. It specifies CASSEGTGSRETQYF. The full variable domain, rest sourced from reference TRBV28 and TRBJ2-5, is DVKVTQSSRYLVKRTGEKVFLECVQDMDHENMFWYRQDPGLGLRLIYFSYDVKMKEKGDIPEGYSVSREKKERFSLILESASTNQTSMYLCASSEGTGSRETQYFGPGTRLLVL.

Comment on this clone: The missing conserved phenylalanine or tryptophan at the end of this CDR3 makes a read error likely. J is TRBJ1-5 and V is TRBV2; 8 nucleotides match TRBD1. The junction had 3 bases not matched to a gene; V was cut back by 6 bases and J by 2 bases. The V gene's germline CDR1 is SNHLY and CDR2 FYNNEI. The CDR3 covers 14 residues. The CDR3 reads CASSGTGGNQPQHS. The CDR3 nucleotides are TGTGCCAGCAGCGGGACAGGAGGCAATCAGCCCCAGCATTCT.